Listed below are T cell receptor beta chains from one sample, sequenced in a study of T cell changes during pregnancy in multiple sclerosis. TCRdb's table, derived via immunoSEQ multiplex PCR, lists solely in-frame clones and lacks some. The repertoire holds roughly 40,000 clones, with approximately 90% as singletons. Sequenced material: peripheral blood, taken before pregnancy. The receptors come from a female donor with multiple sclerosis, enrolled in a pregnancy study. The CDR3 runs from the conserved cysteine through the conserved F or W. Fields, in order: J gene, D gene, clone size, V gene, CDR3 DNA, CDR3 protein. A D gene is named only where the DNA matches it firmly. The listing skips clone size in some rows; elsewhere it reads once, few, many or a size class.

TRBJ1-1	TRBD1	-	TRBV28	TGTGCCAGCAGTTCGTTTGGGTTGGACAGGGTGAACACTGAAGCTTTCTTT	CASSSFGLDRVNTEAFF
TRBJ2-2	-	-	TRBV7-3	TGTGCCAGCAGCTTAACGTCTTCGAACACCGGGGAGCTGTTTTTT	CASSLTSSNTGELFF
TRBJ1-6	-	-	TRBV2	TGTGCCAGCAGTGAATCCGAACAGACCCTCCACTTT	CASSESEQTLHF
TRBJ2-7	TRBD2	-	TRBV6-5	TGTGCCAGCAGTTATCTAGCGGGAGGCCTAGCGCAGTACTTC	CASSYLAGGLAQYF
TRBJ2-7	-	-	TRBV4-1	TGCGCCAGCAGCGGAGACAGTCTTACCTACGAGCAGTACTTC	CASSGDSLTYEQYF
TRBJ1-5	-	-	TRBV7-2	TGTGCCAGCAGCTTATCCCGGGGGGGCAATCAGCCCCAGCATTTT	CASSLSRGGNQPQHF
TRBJ2-3	-	-	TRBV6-1	TGTGCCAGCAGTGAATACTGGCTAGCCGGCAGGAATACGCAGTATTTT	CASSEYWLAGRNTQYF
TRBJ2-1	TRBD2	-	TRBV9	TGTGCCAGCAGCAGCTTGGGTAGCGGGAGTCACAATGAGCAGTTCTTC	CASSSLGSGSHNEQFF
TRBJ2-7	-	-	TRBV28	TGTGCCAGCAGTTCCCCCTCGACTAGCGAGCAGTACTTC	CASSSPSTSEQYF
TRBJ1-1	TRBD1	-	TRBV28	TGTGCCAGCAGTTTATCTGGACAGGGCATCTGGGGGGCTTTCTTT	CASSLSGQGIWGAFF
TRBJ1-5	TRBD1	-	TRBV29-1	TGCAGGAGGATCCGGGACAGTCGGCCGGCCCAGCATTTT	CRRIRDSRPAQHF
TRBJ2-2	TRBD1	once	TRBV29-1	TGCAGCGTTGCCGACAGGGACCACACCGGGGAGCTGTTTTTT	CSVADRDHTGELFF
TRBJ2-7	TRBD2	-	TRBV4-1	TGCGCCAGCAGGAATGTAGCGGGAGGGCTTGAGCAGTACTTC	CASRNVAGGLEQYF
TRBJ2-7	-	-	TRBV5-1	TGCGCCAGCAGCTTGGAAGAGGTCCCCTACGAGCAGTACTTC	CASSLEEVPYEQYF
TRBJ2-3	TRBD2	-	TRBV5-4	TGTGCCAGCAGCTTGGCCCTAGCGGCGGGCACAGATACGCAGTATTTT	CASSLALAAGTDTQYF
TRBJ2-7	-	once	TRBV7-9	TGTGCCAGCGTAGGCGGTTCCTACGAGCAGTACTTC	CASVGGSYEQYF
TRBJ1-3	-	once	TRBV28	TGTGCCAGCAGTTTCTTAGGAAACACCATATATTTT	CASSFLGNTIYF
TRBJ1-1	TRBD1	once	TRBV6-1	TGTGCCAGCAGTGAACCAGGGGGCGGCACTGAAGCTTTCTTT	CASSEPGGGTEAFF
TRBJ2-2	-	-	TRBV12-1	TGTGCCAGCAGCTCAATCCTAGCGGGAGCCGGGGAGCTGTTTTTT	CASSSILAGAGELFF
TRBJ1-1	TRBD1	-	TRBV11-3	TGTGCCAGCAGCTTAACAGGGGTCGCTGAAGCTTTCTTT	CASSLTGVAEAFF
TRBJ2-7	TRBD1	-	TRBV5-6	TGTGCCAGCAGCCTCGGACAGGGCTCCTACGAGCAGTACTTC	CASSLGQGSYEQYF
TRBJ2-7	TRBD1	once	TRBV29-1	TGCAGCGTTGGACAGGGCGAGGGCTACGAGCAGTACTTC	CSVGQGEGYEQYF
TRBJ2-3	-	-	TRBV25-1	TGTGCCAGCGGGACCGGAGGGATTGCGCAGTATTTT	CASGTGGIAQYF
TRBJ1-1	TRBD1	few	TRBV7-9	TGTGCCAGCAGTCCGACAGGGGGCTACACTGAAGCTTTCTTT	CASSPTGGYTEAFF
TRBJ1-1	-	-	TRBV5-6	TGTGCCAGCAGCTTGAGCGGACAGTTGCCGAACACTGAAGCTTTCTTT	CASSLSGQLPNTEAFF
TRBJ2-7	-	-	TRBV27	TGTGCCAGCAGTTTTGCTGGACTGATACAGTACTTC	CASSFAGLIQYF
TRBJ2-3	TRBD2	-	TRBV4-3	TGCGCCAGCAGCCAAGAGTCCCTAGCGGGAGGAGGAGATACGCAGTATTTT	CASSQESLAGGGDTQYF
TRBJ2-5	-	once	TRBV11-2	TGTGCCAGCAGCTTAGCTTATGTAGGGGGAGAGACCCAGTACTTC	CASSLAYVGGETQYF
TRBJ2-2	-	-	TRBV7-9	TGTGCCAGCAGCAGCAGGGAAGCCGGGGAGCTGTTTTTT	CASSSREAGELFF
TRBJ1-4	TRBD1	-	TRBV5-1	TGCGCCAGCAGCATCTTACAGGGGGCTAATGAAAAACTGTTTTTT	CASSILQGANEKLFF
TRBJ2-7	TRBD1	-	TRBV18	TGTGCCAGCTCACCAAAGGGGACAGGGAAAAAGAACCCCTACGAGCAGTACTTC	CASSPKGTGKKNPYEQYF
TRBJ1-1	-	-	TRBV19	TGTGCCAGTAGTATACCCAACATGAACACTGAAGCTTTCTTT	CASSIPNMNTEAFF
TRBJ1-1	TRBD1	-	TRBV10-1	TGCGCCAGCAGCTCCGGGACAGGGAACACTGAAGCTTTCTTT	CASSSGTGNTEAFF
TRBJ2-4	-	-	TRBV7-2	TGTGCCAGCAGCCTCTCCATTTCGGTCGCCAAAAACATTCAGTACTTC	CASSLSISVAKNIQYF
TRBJ1-1	-	-	TRBV19	TGTGCCAGTAGTATAGGTTACCAGGGGTTGCCTGAAGCTTTCTTT	CASSIGYQGLPEAFF
TRBJ1-4	TRBD1	-	TRBV7-9	TGTGCCAGCAGCGGGGGACAGGGGGATGAAAAACTGTTTTTT	CASSGGQGDEKLFF
TRBJ1-2	-	-	TRBV16	TGTGCCAGCAGCCAATCGCCGCAGTTCTATGGCTACACCTTC	CASSQSPQFYGYTF
TRBJ2-1	TRBD2	medium-sized	TRBV7-9	TGTGCCAGCAGTTCTAGCGGGCCCGGGGACAATGAGCAGTTCTTC	CASSSSGPGDNEQFF
TRBJ1-5	-	once	TRBV9	TGTGCCAGCAGCGTAGGACCAGGAGGGCCAAAATATAGCAATCAGCCCCAGCATTTT	CASSVGPGGPKYSNQPQHF
TRBJ2-7	TRBD2	-	TRBV5-1	TGCGCCAGCAGCGAGGGGGTAAAGGGACTAGCGTCGAACTTC	CASSEGVKGLASNF
TRBJ2-1	-	-	TRBV28	TGTGCCACCTGTAGCGTAGTGGGTTCTTACAATGAGCAGTTCTTC	CATCSVVGSYNEQFF
TRBJ2-3	-	-	TRBV11-2	TGTGCCAGCAGCTTAGGCCAGCGGAACACAGATACGCAGTATTTT	CASSLGQRNTDTQYF
TRBJ2-1	TRBD2	-	TRBV15	TGTGCCACCAGCAGAGGATGGCTAGCGGGTAACAATGAGCAGTTCTTC	CATSRGWLAGNNEQFF
TRBJ1-1	-	-	TRBV10-1	TGCGCCAGCAGTGGAGGGACTTGGGACACTGAAGCTTTCTTT	CASSGGTWDTEAFF
TRBJ2-2	-	-	TRBV4-2	TGTGCCAGCAGCCAAGGCCTAGACACCGGGGAGCTGTTTTTT	CASSQGLDTGELFF
TRBJ2-3	-	-	TRBV4-1	TGCGCCAGCAGCCGAAAGGACAGAGCGGGGACAGATACGCAGTATTTT	CASSRKDRAGTDTQYF